This TCR beta chain comes out of a study of blood T cell repertoires in COVID-19. Germline CDR1 is SGDLS and CDR2 is YYNGEE. V lost 2 bases, J lost 7 bases, and 18 bases lay in between. The CDR3 runs 15 residues. Using immunoSEQ multiplex PCR, the repertoire was profiled, and TCRdb retains in-frame clones only, with some absent. The sample carries 95,000 to 110,000 clones, about 90% recorded once. This TCR derives from a human donor in a cohort sampled during active COVID-19. The chain employs TRBV9 and TRBJ1-2; D not resolved. Material: peripheral blood. The CDR3 is CASSVGEGPVGGYTF. CDR3 nucleotides: TGTGCCAGCAGCGTCGGGGAGGGCCCAGTGGGTGGCTACACCTTC. The full variable domain, its missing parts supplied by reference TRBV9 and TRBJ1-2, is DSGVTQTPKHLITATGQRVTLRCSPRSGDLSVYWYQQSLDQGLQFLIQYYNGEERAKGNILERFSAQQFPDLHSELNLSSLELGDSALYFCASSVGEGPVGGYTFGSGTRLTVV.